The rows below give T cell receptor beta chains drawn from one sample of a study of OX40 agonist ivuxolimab in advanced cancers. Profiling relied on immunoSEQ multiplex PCR, and the TCRdb table lists in-frame clones only, not all of them. The sample has around 15,000 clones, approximately 92% seen once. The sequencing here drew on CD4+ or CD8+ T cells sorted from blood, taken in a trial of the OX40 agonist ivuxolimab. These receptors originate from an adult with an advanced solid tumor such as melanoma, head and neck, liver or kidney cancer. Both conserved end residues are part of each CDR3. The D gene is left open where the match is weak. Where a row states a size, it is once, few, many or the class of an expanded clone; other rows omit it.

abundance: NA
v_gene: TRBV4-1
d_gene: NA
j_gene: TRBJ2-7
CDR3nt: TGCGCCAGCAGCCAAGAAGCGGGAAGGGGGGACGAGCAGTACTTC
CDR3aa: CASSQEAGRGDEQYF

abundance: NA
v_gene: TRBV5-6
d_gene: NA
j_gene: TRBJ1-1
CDR3nt: TGTGCCAGCAGCCCCTGGGACAAATGGAACACTGAAGCTTTCTTT
CDR3aa: CASSPWDKWNTEAFF

abundance: NA
v_gene: TRBV15
d_gene: NA
j_gene: TRBJ1-2
CDR3nt: TGTGCCACCAGCAGAGATCATTCCCAGAGCAGAGATTACACCTTC
CDR3aa: CATSRDHSQSRDYTF

abundance: NA
v_gene: TRBV19
d_gene: TRBD2
j_gene: TRBJ2-1
CDR3nt: TGTGCCAGTAGTATAGCTTCCCTAGCGGGGGGCTCCTACAATGAGCAGTTCTTC
CDR3aa: CASSIASLAGGSYNEQFF

abundance: NA
v_gene: TRBV5-1
d_gene: NA
j_gene: TRBJ2-1
CDR3nt: TGCGCCAGCAGCTTGGTCTGGTATGAGCAGTTCTTC
CDR3aa: CASSLVWYEQFF

abundance: NA
v_gene: TRBV5-6
d_gene: TRBD1
j_gene: TRBJ2-7
CDR3nt: TGTGCCAGCAGCTTGGCCCCGGGACAGGGGTACGAGCAGTACTTC
CDR3aa: CASSLAPGQGYEQYF

abundance: NA
v_gene: TRBV11-2
d_gene: TRBD2
j_gene: TRBJ2-1
CDR3nt: TGTGCCAGCAGCTCCTATCCCCCACGGGAGGGGCAGTTCTTC
CDR3aa: CASSSYPPREGQFF

abundance: NA
v_gene: TRBV4-3
d_gene: TRBD1
j_gene: TRBJ2-7
CDR3nt: TGCGCCAGCAGCCAACGGGACAGGGGAGACTACGAGCAGTACTTC
CDR3aa: CASSQRDRGDYEQYF

abundance: NA
v_gene: TRBV4-2
d_gene: NA
j_gene: TRBJ2-7
CDR3nt: TGTGCCAGCAGCCATCCCCGGAACAGGTCCACCTACGAGCAGTACTTC
CDR3aa: CASSHPRNRSTYEQYF

abundance: NA
v_gene: TRBV9
d_gene: TRBD2
j_gene: TRBJ2-3
CDR3nt: TGTGCCAGCAGTCTAGCGGGGGGGACAGATACGCAGTATTTT
CDR3aa: CASSLAGGTDTQYF

abundance: NA
v_gene: TRBV15
d_gene: TRBD2
j_gene: TRBJ2-1
CDR3nt: TGTGCCACCAGCAGAGAACGGCCGGCGGGAGGGCCCAACAATGAGCAGTTCTTC
CDR3aa: CATSRERPAGGPNNEQFF

abundance: NA
v_gene: TRBV6-6
d_gene: NA
j_gene: TRBJ1-5
CDR3nt: TGTGCCAGCAGTTGGGTGGAGGAGCAGCCCCAGCATTTT
CDR3aa: CASSWVEEQPQHF

abundance: NA
v_gene: TRBV4-1
d_gene: NA
j_gene: TRBJ2-1
CDR3nt: TGCGCCAGCAGCCAAATAGGGTACAGCAATGAGCAGTTCTTC
CDR3aa: CASSQIGYSNEQFF

abundance: NA
v_gene: TRBV4-2
d_gene: TRBD1
j_gene: TRBJ2-5
CDR3nt: TGTGCCAGCAGCCAAGAGCAGGGGGCAGGGGAGACCCAGTACTTC
CDR3aa: CASSQEQGAGETQYF

abundance: once
v_gene: TRBV11-3
d_gene: NA
j_gene: TRBJ2-5
CDR3nt: TGTGCCAGCAGCTTAGTCCTTGGTCCGTGGGAGCCGGGAGAGACCCAGTACTTC
CDR3aa: CASSLVLGPWEPGETQYF

abundance: NA
v_gene: TRBV19
d_gene: NA
j_gene: TRBJ2-7
CDR3nt: TGTGCCAGTAGTATAGTTAGAACAGGACTGAACTCCTACGAGCAGTACTTC
CDR3aa: CASSIVRTGLNSYEQYF

abundance: NA
v_gene: TRBV9
d_gene: NA
j_gene: TRBJ1-2
CDR3nt: TGTGCCAGCAGCGGCGACAGGATAGGCTACACCTTC
CDR3aa: CASSGDRIGYTF

abundance: NA
v_gene: TRBV29-1
d_gene: TRBD1
j_gene: TRBJ2-7
CDR3nt: TGCAGCGGGCTCGGGACAGGGCGCTACGAGCAGTACTTC
CDR3aa: CSGLGTGRYEQYF